These T cell receptor beta chains were read from a single sample in a study of regulatory T cells in long-lasting Graves disease. TCRdb re-called the multiplex PCR reads with MiXCR, one entry per CDR3 protein. The sample comprises a few hundred thousand distinct CDR3 sequences, about 18% of which are singletons, and around 13% rests with the top ten. The sample also formed part of further work on T cells in Graves' hyperthyroidism and ophthalmopathy.

Sequencing used peripheral blood mononuclear cells (PBMCs), obtained at new diagnosis, from a patient treated with antithyroid drugs. The receptors were gathered from a woman aged 25 to 39 with Graves disease. CDR3s include the opening cysteine and the closing phenylalanine or tryptophan. Fields, in order: J gene, V gene, D gene, clone size, CDR3 protein, CDR3 DNA. A D gene is named only where the DNA matches it firmly. A clone size is listed for some rows: how often the clone was seen (once, few, many), or a class if it is expanded.

TRBJ1-6 TRBV20-1 . . CSVRDTSYNSPLHF TGCAGTGTTCGGGACACATCCTATAATTCACCCCTCCACTTT
TRBJ2-5 TRBV28 TRBD2 . CASSLSGRALWEQYF TGTGCCAGCAGTCTTAGCGGGAGGGCCCTCTGGGAGCAGTACTTC
TRBJ1-4 TRBV11-3 TRBD1 many CASSIRTGVMEKLFF TGTGCCAGCAGCATCCGGACAGGGGTGATGGAAAAACTGTTTTTT
TRBJ1-4 TRBV3-1 . many CASSQDRGIKGEKLFF TGTGCCAGCAGCCAAGATCGGGGGATAAAAGGTGAAAAACTGTTTTTT
TRBJ2-3 TRBV6-1 TRBD2 many CASSDASGADTQYF TGTGCCAGCAGCGACGCTAGCGGGGCAGATACGCAGTATTTT
TRBJ2-3 TRBV29-1 TRBD1 . CSVPTGGNTDTQYF TGCAGCGTTCCCACAGGGGGCAACACAGATACGCAGTATTTT
TRBJ2-3 TRBV7-2 . many CASSLGGGTGSTDTQYF TGTGCCAGCAGCTTAGGGGGAGGGACAGGCAGCACAGATACGCAGTATTTT
TRBJ1-5 TRBV20-1 . many CSARDPGRAGGPQHF TGCAGTGCTAGAGATCCAGGCAGGGCCGGAGGGCCCCAGCATTTT
TRBJ2-1 TRBV24-1 TRBD2 . CATQKTSDATGRQFF TGTGCCACCCAAAAGACTAGCGACGCGACGGGCCGGCAGTTCTTC
TRBJ2-7 TRBV20-1 . many CSAGYVYEQYF TGCAGTGCTGGGTACGTCTACGAGCAGTACTTC
TRBJ1-6 TRBV7-6 . many CASNTGNSPLHF TGTGCCAGCAACACAGGGAATTCACCCCTCCACTTT
TRBJ2-1 TRBV6-1 . many CASRGQTPREQFF TGTGCCAGCAGAGGACAGACCCCGCGGGAGCAGTTCTTC
TRBJ1-6 TRBV18 . many CASSPAQAPSPLHF TGTGCCAGCTCACCTGCTCAGGCCCCTTCACCCCTCCACTTT